The present T cell receptor (beta chain) was sequenced within a study of T cell responses to AZD1222 COVID-19 vaccine. Using immunoSEQ multiplex PCR, the repertoire was profiled, and TCRdb retains in-frame clones only, with some absent. The repertoire holds about 120,000 clones, with about 86% as singletons. The CDR3 covers 15 residues. Germline CDR1 is MNHEY and CDR2 is SVGAGI. The V gene end was trimmed by 5 bases and the J gene end by 6 bases; junction bases not matched to a gene: 12. The input for sequencing was peripheral blood, taken 28 days after the second AZD1222 dose. The J gene is TRBJ1-1, the V gene TRBV6-5, with 7 bases identical to TRBD1. The clonotype originates from an adult who received the AZD1222 COVID-19 vaccine. CDR3 amino acids: CASSPHKTGPAEAFF. The CDR3 region has the DNA TGTGCCAGCAGTCCCCATAAGACAGGGCCGGCTGAAGCTTTCTTT.